This T cell receptor (beta chain) comes out of a study of shared clonotypes between healthy human individuals. The protocol was immunoSEQ multiplex PCR, while the TCRdb copy is restricted to in-frame clones and leaves out a portion. The sample yields hundreds of thousands of clones, around 79% seen once. The sequenced material came from PBMCs. This receptor was taken from a woman aged 35 to 49 in good health. Some clones in this sample may be carry-over from other donors' samples.

The CDR3 spells CASSSGVRPYNEQFF. The DNA of the CDR3 is TGTGCCAGCAGTTCGGGAGTCAGGCCGTACAATGAGCAGTTCTTC. The V gene is TRBV6-5, the J gene TRBJ2-1; weak D call: TRBD2 (6 bases). Trimming took off 4 bases at V and 4 bases at J, with 14 bases between the two ends. The CDR3 is 15 residues long. Germline V gene data show CDR1 as MNHEY and CDR2 as SVGAGI.